This TCR beta chain was captured by sequencing in a study of shared clonotypes between healthy human individuals. Whole-study results and caveats: Though the depth was large, rarefaction showed that sorted-subset sequencing was incomplete. Clonotypes that were shared across a few donors made up approximately 5.1% of naive CD4 clonotypes.

Clones were sequenced by immunoSEQ multiplex PCR, and TCRdb holds only the in-frame ones, with some missing. The sample carries some 2,400,000 clones, roughly 95% recorded once. About this clone itself: Its specificity is unknown.

From germline, CDR1 is ENHRY and CDR2 SYGVKD. The trim removed 5 bases at V and 1 base at J, leaving 8 bases unmatched. This CDR3 has 18 residues. The rearrangement joins TRBV10-3 to TRBJ2-5, with 15 bases aligning to TRBD2. The specimen was naive CD4+ T cells sorted from blood. Subset denoted: CD45RA+ positively selected. This clonotype was obtained from a man in his late teens or twenties in good health. CDR3 in amino acids: CAISQGTSGRLGQETQYF. The CDR3 DNA sequence: TGTGCCATCAGTCAGGGGACTAGCGGGAGGCTAGGCCAAGAGACCCAGTACTTC.